The clone carrying this T cell receptor (beta chain) was seen a handful of times. The germline gives CDR1 ENHRY, CDR2 SYGVKD. The germline V and J ends were trimmed by 4 bases and 6 bases, with 20 bases remaining between them. The CDR3 sequence is 16 residues long. The sample comes from a study of response to subunit inactivated influenza vaccine. Using its own MiXCR run on the RT-PCR reads, TCRdb lists one record per CDR3 protein. The data show about 540,000 distinct CDR3 sequences, 20% to 25% seen once. This sample also belongs to another study, concerning T cells expressing NK-cell markers. From that report: What made the TCR beta cDNA was 5'RACE template switching with UMIs. Source material for TCR beta repertoires consisted of sorted CD3+CD56+NKG2C+, CD3+CD56+NKG2C- and CD3+CD56-NKG2C+ T cells. Researchers report these clonotypes also headed the CD3+CD56-NKG2C+ fraction in a few donors.

This TCR was recovered from a man in his fifties or sixties who received an inactivated influenza vaccine. This sequence joins TRBV10-3 and TRBJ2-3; D possibly corresponds to TRBD2 (6 bases). The starting material was CD4+ T cells sorted from PBMCs, obtained approximately 13 days after vaccination. The CDR3 spells CAISGGGSGVGDTQYF. Written as DNA, the CDR3 is TGTGCCATCAGTGGGGGAGGTAGCGGAGTTGGGGATACGCAGTATTTT.